These T cell receptor beta chains were read from a single sample in a study of PD-1 blockade in classical Hodgkin lymphoma. The data were produced by immunoSEQ multiplex PCR, yet TCRdb's version contains in-frame clones alone and is incomplete. The sample lists fewer than 25,000 clones; about 68% were seen once. The material was peripheral blood mononuclear cells (PBMCs), obtained at baseline. The receptor set was obtained from a human donor with classical Hodgkin lymphoma. Each CDR3 is given with its conserved first and last residue. The D gene is left open where the match is weak. Only part of the rows carry a size: once, few, many, or a class if the clone is expanded.

clone_size,j_call,d_call,v_call,cdr3_aa,cdr3_nt
-,TRBJ1-5,-,TRBV19,CASIPGGGNQPQHF,TGTGCCAGTATCCCGGGAGGGGGCAATCAGCCCCAGCATTTT
-,TRBJ1-1,-,TRBV7-9,CASSLRGTLNTEAFF,TGTGCCAGCAGCCTACGAGGGACATTGAACACTGAAGCTTTCTTT
-,TRBJ1-2,-,TRBV13,CASSLHGQGYTF,TGTGCCAGCAGCTTACACGGGCAAGGCTACACCTTC
-,TRBJ2-2,-,TRBV4-2,CASSQGVNRVTGELFF,TGTGCCAGCAGCCAAGGTGTAAACAGGGTCACCGGGGAGCTGTTTTTT
-,TRBJ1-6,-,TRBV27,CASSLYRVDSPLHF,TGTGCCAGCAGTTTATACAGGGTCGATTCACCCCTCCACTTT
few,TRBJ2-2,TRBD1,TRBV5-1,CATFPGTANTGELFF,TGCGCCACCTTCCCCGGGACAGCGAACACCGGGGAGCTGTTTTTT
-,TRBJ2-4,TRBD2,TRBV7-2,CASSTGLAGGSQEDIQYF,TGTGCCAGCAGCACCGGACTAGCGGGGGGGTCACAAGAGGACATTCAGTACTTC
-,TRBJ1-5,TRBD1,TRBV19,CASSPGQGGFKGNQPQHF,TGTGCCAGTAGCCCGGGACAGGGGGGATTTAAGGGCAATCAGCCCCAGCATTTT
-,TRBJ2-1,-,TRBV29-1,CSVVLLSEQFF,TGCAGCGTTGTTCTCCTTAGTGAGCAGTTCTTC
-,TRBJ2-4,TRBD1,TRBV27,CASSETGQGAGGAKNIQYF,TGTGCCAGCAGTGAAACGGGACAGGGGGCCGGGGGAGCCAAAAACATTCAGTACTTC
once,TRBJ2-1,-,TRBV7-2,CASSLASDNEQFF,TGTGCCAGCAGCTTGGCTAGCGACAATGAGCAGTTCTTC
-,TRBJ2-7,TRBD1,TRBV9,CASSVAGTGIYEQYF,TGTGCCAGCAGCGTAGCTGGGACAGGTATCTACGAGCAGTACTTC
-,TRBJ2-5,-,TRBV30,CAWRSTAQETQYF,TGTGCCTGGAGGTCGACAGCCCAAGAGACCCAGTACTTC
few,TRBJ1-2,TRBD1,TRBV25-1,CASSDSVGTADGYTF,TGTGCCAGCAGTGATTCCGTCGGGACAGCGGATGGCTACACCTTC
-,TRBJ1-1,TRBD1,TRBV13,CASSLGVPGQGKTTEAFF,TGTGCCAGCAGCTTAGGAGTCCCGGGACAGGGTAAAACAACTGAAGCTTTCTTT